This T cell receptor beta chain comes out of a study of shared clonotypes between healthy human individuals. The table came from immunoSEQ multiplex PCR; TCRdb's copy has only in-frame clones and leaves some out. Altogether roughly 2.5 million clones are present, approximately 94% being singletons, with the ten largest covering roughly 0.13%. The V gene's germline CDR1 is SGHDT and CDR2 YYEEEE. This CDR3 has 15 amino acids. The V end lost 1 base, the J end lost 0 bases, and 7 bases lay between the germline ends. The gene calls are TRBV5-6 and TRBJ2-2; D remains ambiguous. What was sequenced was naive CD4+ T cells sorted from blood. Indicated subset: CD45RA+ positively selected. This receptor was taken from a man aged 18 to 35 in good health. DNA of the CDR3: TGTGCCAGCAGCTTGTGGTTCACGAACACCGGGGAGCTGTTTTTT. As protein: CASSLWFTNTGELFF.